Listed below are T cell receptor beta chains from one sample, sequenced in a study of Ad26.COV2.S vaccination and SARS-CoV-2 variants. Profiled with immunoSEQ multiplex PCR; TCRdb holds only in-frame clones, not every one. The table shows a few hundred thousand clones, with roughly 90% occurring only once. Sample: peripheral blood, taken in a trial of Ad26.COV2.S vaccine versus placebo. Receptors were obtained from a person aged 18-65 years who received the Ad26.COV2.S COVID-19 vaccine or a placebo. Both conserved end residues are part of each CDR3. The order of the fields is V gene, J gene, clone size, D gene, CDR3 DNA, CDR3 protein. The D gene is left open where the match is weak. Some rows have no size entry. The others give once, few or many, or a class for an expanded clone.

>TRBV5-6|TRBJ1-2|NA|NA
TGTGCCAGCAGCCGTCGACCGAGCGGTAACTATGGCTACACCTTC
CASSRRPSGNYGYTF
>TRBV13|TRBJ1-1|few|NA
TGTGCCAGCAGCTTTCATGACCGGGTGTTAGCTTTCTTT
CASSFHDRVLAFF
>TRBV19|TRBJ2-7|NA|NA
TGTGCCAGTAGCCGGGGGATCACCTACGAGCAGTACTTC
CASSRGITYEQYF
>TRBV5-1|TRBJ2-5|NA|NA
TGCGCCAGCAGCTTGGGAGCAGGGAGGGAGACCCAGTACTTC
CASSLGAGRETQYF
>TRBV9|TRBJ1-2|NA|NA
TGTGCCAGCAGCGCTCAACGGGGGGGTCTCACCTATGGCTACACCTTC
CASSAQRGGLTYGYTF
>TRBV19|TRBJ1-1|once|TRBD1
TGTGCCAGTAGTACCCCTCGGACAGGGAACACTGAAGCTTTCTTT
CASSTPRTGNTEAFF
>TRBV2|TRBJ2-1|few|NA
TGTGCCAGCTCTAGGGACGGCGATGAGCAGTTCTTC
CASSRDGDEQFF
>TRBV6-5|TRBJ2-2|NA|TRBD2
TGTGCCAGCAGTTACGGGAGCGGGGGGCTCGGCGGGGAGCTGTTTTTT
CASSYGSGGLGGELFF
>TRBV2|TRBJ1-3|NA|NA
TGTGCCAGCAGTAAACAGGGTGGTGGAAACACCATATATTTT
CASSKQGGGNTIYF
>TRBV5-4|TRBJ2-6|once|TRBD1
TGTGCCAGCAGGTCTCCCAGGGGGCTCAATCCTGGGGCCAACGTCCTGACTTTC
CASRSPRGLNPGANVLTF
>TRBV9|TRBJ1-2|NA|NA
TGTGCCAGCAGCGCCCACCCCGGGGGCGCAGATGGCTACACCTTC
CASSAHPGGADGYTF
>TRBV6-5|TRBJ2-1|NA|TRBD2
TGTGCCAGCAGTTACGAAGCGGGGCCTAATGAGCAGTTCTTC
CASSYEAGPNEQFF
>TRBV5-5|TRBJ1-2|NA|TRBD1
TGTGCCAGCAGCTTGGCGGGACAGGGTAACTATGGCTACACCTTC
CASSLAGQGNYGYTF
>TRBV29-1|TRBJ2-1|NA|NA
TGCAGCGTTTCGGGACTGCTGAGCTCCTACAATGAGCAGTTCTTC
CSVSGLLSSYNEQFF
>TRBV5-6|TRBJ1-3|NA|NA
TGTGCCAGCAGCTTTGGAGGAACGGCGGCTGGAAACACCATATATTTT
CASSFGGTAAGNTIYF
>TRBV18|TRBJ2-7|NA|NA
TGTGCCAGCTCACCACCCGGGAAGGCGTTTCTCTACGAGCAGTACTTC
CASSPPGKAFLYEQYF
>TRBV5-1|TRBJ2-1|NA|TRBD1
TGCGCCAGCAGCTTGGCGTCCCCGGGACAGAGGATTTACAATGAGCAGTTCTTC
CASSLASPGQRIYNEQFF
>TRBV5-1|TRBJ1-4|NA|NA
TGCGCCAGCAGCTTGGACGACCAGGGGCTTAATGAAAAACTGTTTTTT
CASSLDDQGLNEKLFF
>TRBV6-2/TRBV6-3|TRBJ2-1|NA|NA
TGTGCCAGCAGTTATCAAGGGGCGGGAAATGAGCAGTTCTTC
CASSYQGAGNEQFF
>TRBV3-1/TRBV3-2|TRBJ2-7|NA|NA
TGTGCCAGCAGCCAAGATACCGCCCGGGTCAGAAACGAGCAGTACTTC
CASSQDTARVRNEQYF
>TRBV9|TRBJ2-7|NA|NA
TGTGCCAGCAGCGTAGGTGGAGCAACCTACGAGCAGTACTTC
CASSVGGATYEQYF
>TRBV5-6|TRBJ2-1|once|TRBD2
TGTGCCAGCAGCTGGGGACTAGCGGGGACCACTTCCTACAATGAGCAGTTCTTC
CASSWGLAGTTSYNEQFF
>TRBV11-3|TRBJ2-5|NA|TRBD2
TGTGCCAGCAGCGGCGGGGGGGGTCAAGAGACCCAGTACTTC
CASSGGGGQETQYF
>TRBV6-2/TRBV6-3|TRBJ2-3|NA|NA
TGTGCCAGCAGTACCGGGACTGCAAACACAGATACGCAGTATTTT
CASSTGTANTDTQYF
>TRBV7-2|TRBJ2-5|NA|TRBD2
TGTGCCAGCAGCTTAGGGGGGACTAGCGGGATGACCCAGTACTTC
CASSLGGTSGMTQYF
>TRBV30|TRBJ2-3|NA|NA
TGTGCCTGGAGGACCGGGACAAGGCTAAATACGATGACAGATACGCAGTATTTT
CAWRTGTRLNTMTDTQYF
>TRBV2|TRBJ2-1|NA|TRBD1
TGTGCCAGCAGGAGGTCTGGGGACAGAGTTGAGCAGTTCTTC
CASRRSGDRVEQFF
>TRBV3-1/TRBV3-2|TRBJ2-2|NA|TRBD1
TGTGCCAGCGGAGACAGGGGGACTTCGAACACCGGGGAGCTGTTTTTT
CASGDRGTSNTGELFF
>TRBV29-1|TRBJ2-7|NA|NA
TGCAGCGCCTCGATATACCACTACGAGCAGTACTTC
CSASIYHYEQYF
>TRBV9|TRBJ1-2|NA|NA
TGTGCCAGCAGCTCTAGCGCCAGGTACGATGGCTACACCTTC
CASSSSARYDGYTF
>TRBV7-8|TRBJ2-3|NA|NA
TGTGCCAGCAGCTTGGCTATCGGAGATACGCAGTATTTT
CASSLAIGDTQYF
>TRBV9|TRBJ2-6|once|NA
TGTGCCAGCAGCGTAGGAGGAGGGGCCAACGTCCTGACTTTC
CASSVGGGANVLTF
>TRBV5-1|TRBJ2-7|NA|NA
TGCGCCAGCAGCTTGGACGGGACTCCCTCCGAGCAGTACTTC
CASSLDGTPSEQYF
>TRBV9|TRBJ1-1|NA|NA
TGTGCCAGCAGCAGGGTCGGGTCGGGAGCTTTCTTT
CASSRVGSGAFF
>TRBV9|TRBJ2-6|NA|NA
TGTGCCAGCAGCGTAGACGGGGCCGTTGGTGGGGCCAACGTCCTGACTTTC
CASSVDGAVGGANVLTF
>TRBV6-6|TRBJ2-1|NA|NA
TGTGCCAGCAGTATTATAGATGAGCAGTTCTTC
CASSIIDEQFF
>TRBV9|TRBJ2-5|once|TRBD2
TGTGCCAGCAGCGTAGCGGGGGGTAGGCAAGAGACCCAGTACTTC
CASSVAGGRQETQYF
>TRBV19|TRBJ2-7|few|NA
TGTGCCAGTAGTATAGGCCCTCCTGGGGGTTCCGAGCAGTACTTC
CASSIGPPGGSEQYF
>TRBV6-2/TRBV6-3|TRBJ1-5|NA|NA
TGTGCCAGCAGTTACCCCCCAGCTTATAGCAATCAGCCCCAGCATTTT
CASSYPPAYSNQPQHF
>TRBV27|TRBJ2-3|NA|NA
TGTGCCAGCAGTTTCCAGGGTGGTGGAGATACGCAGTATTTT
CASSFQGGGDTQYF
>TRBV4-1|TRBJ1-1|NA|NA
TGCGCCAGCAGCCAAGATGAGAACAGTTTCTACACTGAAGCTTTCTTT
CASSQDENSFYTEAFF
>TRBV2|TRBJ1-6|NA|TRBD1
TGTGCCAGAGGACAGGGAACGTCACCCCTCCACTTT
CARGQGTSPLHF
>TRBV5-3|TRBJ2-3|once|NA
TGTGCCAGAAGCGCCATACGGACACTAGGCACAGATACGCAGTATTTT
CARSAIRTLGTDTQYF
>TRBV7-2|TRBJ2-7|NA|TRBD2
TGTGCCAGCAGCTTAGCGGGAGCGGGGGGACTCTACGAGCAGTACTTC
CASSLAGAGGLYEQYF
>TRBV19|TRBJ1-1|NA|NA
TGTGCCAGTAGGTCGGGGGCGATCACTGAAGCTTTCTTT
CASRSGAITEAFF
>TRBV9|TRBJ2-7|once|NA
TGTGCCAGCAGCGCCAGGACAGACCCGTCCTACGAGCAGTACTTC
CASSARTDPSYEQYF
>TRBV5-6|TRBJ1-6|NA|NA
TGTGCCAGCAGCCAAAGGGGAACCAATTCACCCCTCCACTTT
CASSQRGTNSPLHF
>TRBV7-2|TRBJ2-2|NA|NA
TGTGCCAGCAGCTTAGCATCCGGGGTCCCCGGGGAGCTGTTTTTT
CASSLASGVPGELFF
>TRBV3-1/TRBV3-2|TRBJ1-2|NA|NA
TGTGCCAGCAGCCAAGATCTACCCGGGGTCAGTTCCTATGGCTACACCTTC
CASSQDLPGVSSYGYTF
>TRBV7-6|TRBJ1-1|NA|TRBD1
TGTGCCAGCAGCCTGACCGGGACAGGGGGCCTCGGGTCAAACACTGAAGCTTTCTTT
CASSLTGTGGLGSNTEAFF
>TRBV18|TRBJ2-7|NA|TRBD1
TGTGCCAGCTCACCACGACAGGGTCCCCGCTCCTACGAGCAGTACTTC
CASSPRQGPRSYEQYF
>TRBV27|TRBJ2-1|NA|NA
TGTGCCAGCAGTTTAACCAATGAGCAGTTCTTC
CASSLTNEQFF
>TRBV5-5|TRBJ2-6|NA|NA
TGTGCCAGCAGCCTGCCGTCTGGGGCCAACGTCCTGACTTTC
CASSLPSGANVLTF
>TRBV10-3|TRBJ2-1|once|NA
TGTGCCATCAGTGAGTCTAGTTTCAATGAGCAGTTCTTC
CAISESSFNEQFF
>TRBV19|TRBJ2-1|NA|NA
TGTGCCAGTACGGACCCGGGGCGGTACAATGAGCAGTTCTTC
CASTDPGRYNEQFF
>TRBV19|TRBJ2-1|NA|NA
TGTGCCAGTAGTCCACAGACGGCAACCTGGGAGCAGTTCTTC
CASSPQTATWEQFF
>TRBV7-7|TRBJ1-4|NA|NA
TGTGCCAGCAGCTTAGGGGCCGGTACTAATGAAAAACTGTTTTTT
CASSLGAGTNEKLFF
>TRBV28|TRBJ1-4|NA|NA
TGTGCCAGCAGTTTAGGGCCTCAGTTCAGTGAAAAACTGTTTTTT
CASSLGPQFSEKLFF
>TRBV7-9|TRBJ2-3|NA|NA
TGTGCCAGCAGCTTAGTTGGAGCAGATACGCAGTATTTT
CASSLVGADTQYF
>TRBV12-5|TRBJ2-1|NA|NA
TGTGCTAGTGGTCCGGAGGGCTGGGAGCAGTTCTTC
CASGPEGWEQFF